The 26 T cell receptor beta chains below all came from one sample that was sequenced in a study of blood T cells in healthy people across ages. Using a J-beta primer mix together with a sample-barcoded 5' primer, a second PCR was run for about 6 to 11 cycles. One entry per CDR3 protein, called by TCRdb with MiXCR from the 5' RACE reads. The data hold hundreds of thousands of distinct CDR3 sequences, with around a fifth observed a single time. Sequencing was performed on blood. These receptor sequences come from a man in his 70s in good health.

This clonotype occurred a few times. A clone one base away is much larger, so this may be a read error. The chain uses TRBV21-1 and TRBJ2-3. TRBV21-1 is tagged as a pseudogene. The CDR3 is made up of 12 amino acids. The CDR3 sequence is CASSNGTDTQYF. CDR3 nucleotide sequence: TGTGCCAGCAGCAACGGCACAGATACGCAGTATTTT.

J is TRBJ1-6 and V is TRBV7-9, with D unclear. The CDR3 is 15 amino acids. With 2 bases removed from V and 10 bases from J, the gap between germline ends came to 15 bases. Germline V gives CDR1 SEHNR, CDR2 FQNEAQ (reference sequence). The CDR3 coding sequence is TGTGCCAGCAGCTTATCAGGTGCCGGTGAATCACCCCTCCACTTT. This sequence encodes CASSLSGAGESPLHF.

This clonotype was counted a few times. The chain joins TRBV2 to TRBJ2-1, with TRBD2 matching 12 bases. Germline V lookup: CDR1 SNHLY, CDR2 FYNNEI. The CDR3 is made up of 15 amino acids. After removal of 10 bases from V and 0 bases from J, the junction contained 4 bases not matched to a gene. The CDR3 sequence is CAIQLAGGSYNEQFF. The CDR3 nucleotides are TGTGCCATACAACTAGCGGGGGGCTCCTACAATGAGCAGTTCTTC.

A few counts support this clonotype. The CDR3 DNA follows: TGTGCCAGCAGTTTAATGGGTATCACCGGGGAGCTGTTTTTT. As protein: CASSLMGITGELFF. This rearrangement joins TRBV12-3 or TRBV12-4 to TRBJ2-2; no reliable D call. V gave up 2 bases and J gave up 4 bases, with 8 bases separating them. CDR3 length equals 14 residues.

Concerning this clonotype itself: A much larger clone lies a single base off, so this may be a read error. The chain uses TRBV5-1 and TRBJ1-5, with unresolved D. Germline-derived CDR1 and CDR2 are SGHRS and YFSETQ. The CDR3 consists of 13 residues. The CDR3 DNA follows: TGCGCCAGCAGCTTGGGACTCAATCAGTCCCAGCATTTT. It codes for CASSLGLNQSQHF.

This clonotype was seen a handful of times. Here the CDR3 reads CASSLDRGMGGYTF. As DNA, the CDR3 is TGTGCCAGCAGCCTGGACAGGGGAATGGGAGGCTACACCTTC. The chain joins TRBV13 to TRBJ1-2; 9 bases agree with TRBD1. The J segment lost 8 bases and the V segment lost 5 bases, leaving 9 bases of the junction unmatched. CDR1 is PRHDT and CDR2 is FYEKMQ in the germline V gene (reference sequence). The CDR3 sequence is 14 residues long.

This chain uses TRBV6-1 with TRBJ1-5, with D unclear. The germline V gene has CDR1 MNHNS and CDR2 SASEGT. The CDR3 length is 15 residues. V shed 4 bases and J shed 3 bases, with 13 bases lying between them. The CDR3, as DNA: TGTGCCAGCAGTGTCTGGGCCCAGGACAATCAGCCCCAGCATTTT. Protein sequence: CASSVWAQDNQPQHF.

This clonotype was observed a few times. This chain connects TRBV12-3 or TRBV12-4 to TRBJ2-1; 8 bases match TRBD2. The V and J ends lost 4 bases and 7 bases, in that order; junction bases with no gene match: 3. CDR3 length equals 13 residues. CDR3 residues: CASSWGLVNEQFF. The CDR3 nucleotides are TGTGCCAGCAGTTGGGGACTAGTAAATGAGCAGTTCTTC.

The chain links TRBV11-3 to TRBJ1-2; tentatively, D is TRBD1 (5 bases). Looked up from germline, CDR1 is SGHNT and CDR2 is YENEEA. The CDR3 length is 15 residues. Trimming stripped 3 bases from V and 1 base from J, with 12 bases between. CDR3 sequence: CASSFGAAVNYGYTF. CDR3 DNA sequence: TGTGCCAGCAGCTTTGGGGCCGCCGTTAACTATGGCTACACCTTC.

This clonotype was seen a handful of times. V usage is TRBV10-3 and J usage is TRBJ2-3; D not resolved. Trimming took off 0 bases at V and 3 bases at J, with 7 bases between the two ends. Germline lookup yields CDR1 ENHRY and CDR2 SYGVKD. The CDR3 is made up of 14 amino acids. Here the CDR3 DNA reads TGTGCCATCAGTGAGTCGTTTGGGACAGATACGCAGTATTTT. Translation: CAISESFGTDTQYF.

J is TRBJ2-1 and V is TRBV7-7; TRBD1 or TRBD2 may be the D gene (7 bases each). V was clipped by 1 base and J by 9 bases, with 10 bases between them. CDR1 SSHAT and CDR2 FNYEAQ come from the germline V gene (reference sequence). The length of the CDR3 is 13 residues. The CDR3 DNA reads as TGTGCCAGCAGCTTAGTCAGGGGGGGTGAGCAGTTCTTC. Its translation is CASSLVRGGEQFF.

The CDR3 reads CSARDPQVEGTEAFF. In DNA form, the CDR3 reads TGCAGTGCTAGAGATCCGCAGGTGGAGGGCACTGAAGCTTTCTTT. This chain links TRBV20-1 with TRBJ1-1; no firm D call. Between the trimmed V and J ends, which lost 0 bases and 4 bases, there was a span of 15 bases. Germline loops: CDR1 DFQATT, CDR2 SNEGSKA (reference sequence). The CDR3 contains 15 residues.

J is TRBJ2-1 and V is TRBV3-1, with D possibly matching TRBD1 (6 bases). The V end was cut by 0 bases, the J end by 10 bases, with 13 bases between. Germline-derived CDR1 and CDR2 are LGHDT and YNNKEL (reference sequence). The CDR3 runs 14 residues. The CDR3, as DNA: TGTGCCAGCAGCCAAGATCCCGTACAGGGCGAGCAGTTCTTC. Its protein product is CASSQDPVQGEQFF.

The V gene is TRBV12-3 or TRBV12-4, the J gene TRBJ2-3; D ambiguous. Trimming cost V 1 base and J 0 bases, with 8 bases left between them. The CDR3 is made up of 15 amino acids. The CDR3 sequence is CASSLGWPSTDTQYF. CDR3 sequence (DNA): TGTGCCAGCAGTTTAGGTTGGCCAAGCACAGATACGCAGTATTTT.

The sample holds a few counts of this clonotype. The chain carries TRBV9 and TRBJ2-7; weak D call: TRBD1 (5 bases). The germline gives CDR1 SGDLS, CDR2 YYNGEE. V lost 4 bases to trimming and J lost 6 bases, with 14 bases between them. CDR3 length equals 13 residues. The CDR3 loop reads CASSPWGEPEQYF. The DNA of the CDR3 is TGTGCCAGCAGCCCATGGGGCGAACCCGAGCAGTACTTC. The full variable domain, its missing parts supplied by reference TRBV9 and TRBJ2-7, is DSGVTQTPKHLITATGQRVTLRCSPRSGDLSVYWYQQSLDQGLQFLIQYYNGEERAKGNILERFSAQQFPDLHSELNLSSLELGDSALYFCASSPWGEPEQYFGPGTRLTVT.

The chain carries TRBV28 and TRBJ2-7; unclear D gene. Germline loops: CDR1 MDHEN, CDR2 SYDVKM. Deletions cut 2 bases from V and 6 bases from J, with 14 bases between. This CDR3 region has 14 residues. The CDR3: CASSLSEPYFEQYF. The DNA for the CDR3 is TGTGCCAGCAGTTTAAGTGAGCCCTACTTCGAGCAGTACTTC.

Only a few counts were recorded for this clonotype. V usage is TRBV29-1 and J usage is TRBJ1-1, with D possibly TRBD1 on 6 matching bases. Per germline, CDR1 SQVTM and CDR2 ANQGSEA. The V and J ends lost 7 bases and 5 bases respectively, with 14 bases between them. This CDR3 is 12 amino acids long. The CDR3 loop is CSGSKGDTEAFF. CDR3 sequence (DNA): TGCAGCGGAAGTAAGGGGGATACTGAAGCTTTCTTT.

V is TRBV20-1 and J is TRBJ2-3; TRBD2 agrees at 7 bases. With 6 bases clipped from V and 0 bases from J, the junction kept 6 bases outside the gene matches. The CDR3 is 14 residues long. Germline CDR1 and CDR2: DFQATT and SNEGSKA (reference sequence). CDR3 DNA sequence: TGCAGTGCCCCGCGGGAGCCTAGCACAGATACGCAGTATTTT. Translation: CSAPREPSTDTQYF.

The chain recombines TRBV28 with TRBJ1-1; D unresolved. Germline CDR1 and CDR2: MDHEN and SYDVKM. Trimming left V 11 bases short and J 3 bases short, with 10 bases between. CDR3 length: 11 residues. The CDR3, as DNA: TGTGCCGTCCTCAGGTACACTGAAGCTTTCTTT. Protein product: CAVLRYTEAFF.

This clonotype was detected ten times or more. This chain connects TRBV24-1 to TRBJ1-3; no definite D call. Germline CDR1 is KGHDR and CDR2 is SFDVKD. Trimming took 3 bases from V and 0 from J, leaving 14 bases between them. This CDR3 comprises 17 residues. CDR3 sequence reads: CATSDPKTGSSGNTIYF. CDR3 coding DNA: TGTGCCACCAGTGATCCCAAGACCGGCTCCTCTGGAAACACCATATATTTT.

The CDR3 DNA sequence: TGTGCCAGCAGTTACTCGTACAAGGAGGAAGAGACCCAGTACTTC. This sequence encodes CASSYSYKEEETQYF. V is TRBV6-5 and J is TRBJ2-5; weak D call: TRBD2 (5 bases). Trimming cost V 0 bases and J 3 bases, with 11 bases left between them. In germline, CDR1 is MNHEY, CDR2 SVGAGI. The CDR3 loop spans 15 amino acids.

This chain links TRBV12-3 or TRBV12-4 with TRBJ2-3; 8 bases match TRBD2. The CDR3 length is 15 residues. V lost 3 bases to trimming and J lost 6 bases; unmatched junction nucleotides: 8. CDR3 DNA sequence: TGTGCCAGCAGTTTTCAAGCGGGAGTGCGTGATACGCAGTATTTT. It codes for CASSFQAGVRDTQYF.

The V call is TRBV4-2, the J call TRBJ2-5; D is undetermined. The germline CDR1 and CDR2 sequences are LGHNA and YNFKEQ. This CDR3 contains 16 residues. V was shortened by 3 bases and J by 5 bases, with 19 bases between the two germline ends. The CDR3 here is CASSQNEALPRETQYF. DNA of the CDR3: TGTGCCAGCAGCCAGAACGAAGCCCTCCCGAGGGAGACCCAGTACTTC.

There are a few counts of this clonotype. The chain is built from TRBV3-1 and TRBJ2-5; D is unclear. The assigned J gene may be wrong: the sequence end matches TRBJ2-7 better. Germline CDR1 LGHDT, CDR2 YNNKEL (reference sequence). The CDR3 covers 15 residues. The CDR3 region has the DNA TGTGCCAGCAGCCAAGGGGGTACTTTGCCCTACGAGCAGTACTTC. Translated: CASSQGGTLPYEQYF.

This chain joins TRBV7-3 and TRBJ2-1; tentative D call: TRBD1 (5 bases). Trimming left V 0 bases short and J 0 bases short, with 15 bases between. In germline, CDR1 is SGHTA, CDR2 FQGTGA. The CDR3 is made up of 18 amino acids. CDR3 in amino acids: CASSLTVGHLSSYNEQFF. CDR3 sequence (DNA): TGTGCCAGCAGCTTAACGGTCGGACACTTGAGCTCCTACAATGAGCAGTTCTTC.

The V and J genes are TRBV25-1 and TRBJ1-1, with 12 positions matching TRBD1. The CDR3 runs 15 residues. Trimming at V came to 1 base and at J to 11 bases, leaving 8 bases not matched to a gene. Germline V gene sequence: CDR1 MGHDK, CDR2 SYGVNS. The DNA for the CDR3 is TGTGCCAGCAGTGAATCGGTGGGGACAGGGGGCTTGGCTTTCTTT. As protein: CASSESVGTGGLAFF.